The 24 T cell receptor beta chains in this list originate from one sample, sequenced in a study of OX40 agonist ivuxolimab in advanced cancers. Produced via immunoSEQ multiplex PCR; TCRdb's table is partial and in-frame only. This sample has about 58,000 clones; 70% to 90% occur once, and the top ten carry less than 4%. This specimen was CD4+ or CD8+ T cells sorted from blood, taken in a trial of the OX40 agonist ivuxolimab. The receptors were sampled from an adult with an advanced solid tumor such as melanoma, head and neck, liver or kidney cancer.

This clone was detected only a few times. The chain has TRBV5-1 and TRBJ2-6, with D unresolved. The V end was cut by 5 bases, the J end by 2 bases, with 5 bases between. This CDR3 has 13 amino acids. Germline values: CDR1 SGHRS, CDR2 YFSETQ. This CDR3 is CASRTPGANVLTF. The DNA of the CDR3 is TGCGCCAGCAGAACTCCTGGGGCCAACGTCCTGACTTTC.

The chain combines TRBV28 with TRBJ1-1; 7 bases map to TRBD1. In germline, CDR1 is MDHEN, CDR2 SYDVKM. V lost 8 bases to trimming and J lost 3 bases; unmatched junction nucleotides: 12. The CDR3 totals 15 residues. The CDR3 DNA follows: TGTGCCAGCGCCGGTGAGGGGGCGGCGGACACTGAAGCTTTCTTT. It specifies CASAGEGAADTEAFF.

The chain recombines TRBV5-1 with TRBJ1-5, with D uncertain. The CDR3 sequence is 14 residues long. The germline V gene encodes CDR1 SGHRS and CDR2 YFSETQ. Trimming cost V 0 bases and J 7 bases, with 11 bases left between them. The CDR3, as DNA: TGCGCCAGCAGCTTGGGTACAATGAACCAGCCCCAGCATTTT. Its protein is CASSLGTMNQPQHF.

This rearrangement joins TRBV4-1 to TRBJ2-3; 7 positions match TRBD2. J was trimmed by 4 bases and V by 1 base; bases with no gene match: 11. CDR3 length: 17 residues. Germline V gives CDR1 MGHRA, CDR2 YSYEKL. CDR3 sequence reads: CASSQGWTAGRADTQYF. CDR3 in DNA: TGCGCCAGCAGCCAAGGGTGGACGGCGGGGAGGGCAGATACGCAGTATTTT.

The chain joins TRBV14 to TRBJ2-2; D ambiguous. The ends were cut back, 2 bases at V and 6 bases at J, with 10 bases in the middle. CDR1 is SGHDN and CDR2 is FVKESK in the germline V gene. The CDR3 runs 14 residues. CDR3 sequence: CASSQWYRSGELFF. The CDR3, as DNA: TGTGCCAGCAGCCAATGGTACAGATCCGGGGAGCTGTTTTTT. The full variable domain, with the rest looked up from reference TRBV14 and TRBJ2-2, is EAGVTQFPSHSVIEKGQTVTLRCDPISGHDNLYWYRRVMGKEIKFLLHFVKESKQDESGMPNNRFLAERTGGTYSTLKVQPAELEDSGVYFCASSQWYRSGELFFGEGSRLTVL.

This clone occurred a few times. This chain uses TRBV11-2 with TRBJ2-1; TRBD1 aligns across 8 bases. CDR1 SGHAT and CDR2 FQNNGV come from the germline V gene. J gave up 2 bases and V 1 base, and 7 bases lay outside the gene matches. The CDR3 totals 17 residues. The CDR3 protein is CASSLGNRGYTYNEQFF. The CDR3 DNA follows: TGTGCCAGCAGCTTAGGAAACAGGGGGTACACCTACAATGAGCAGTTCTTC.

The chain recombines TRBV28 with TRBJ1-6; 9 positions match TRBD1. Germline CDR1 MDHEN, CDR2 SYDVKM. Trimming removed 3 bases from V and 7 bases from J; junction bases left unmatched: 7. There are 16 residues in the CDR3. The CDR3 loop reads CASSFPSGQGNSPLHF. CDR3 DNA sequence: TGTGCCAGCAGTTTCCCCTCGGGACAGGGAAATTCACCCCTCCACTTT.

CDR3 nucleotide sequence: TGTGCCTGGAGTAGGGGGGGGACACTCGCTTACGAGCAGTACTTC. Its translation: CAWSRGGTLAYEQYF. The rearrangement joins TRBV30 to TRBJ2-7; possibly TRBD2 for D (7 bases). This CDR3 has 15 amino acids. The germline V and J ends were trimmed by 2 bases and 4 bases, with 18 bases remaining between them. The V gene's germline CDR1 is GTSNPN and CDR2 SVGIG (reference sequence).

The sample holds a few counts of this clone. This chain uses TRBV7-2 with TRBJ1-2, with 12 positions matching TRBD1. The CDR3 has 16 residues. Germline CDR1 SGHTA, CDR2 FQGNSA. After removal of 5 bases from V and 2 bases from J, the junction contained 6 bases not matched to a gene. The CDR3 DNA reads TGTGCCAGCAGCCTCGGGACAGGGGGCGCAAACTATGGCTACACCTTC. Amino acid sequence: CASSLGTGGANYGYTF. The complete variable domain, with remaining parts taken from reference TRBV7-2 and TRBJ1-2, reads GAGVSQSPSNKVTEKGKDVELRCDPISGHTALYWYRQSLGQGLEFLIYFQGNSAPDKSGLPSDRFSAERTGGSVSTLTIQRTQQEDSAVYLCASSLGTGGANYGYTFGSGTRLTVV.

The genes are TRBV5-6 and TRBJ2-4; D possibly corresponds to TRBD2 (6 bases). Germline V gene data show CDR1 as SGHDT and CDR2 as YYEEEE. The CDR3 consists of 15 residues. V lost 2 bases, J lost 5 bases, and 14 bases lay in between. The CDR3 here is CASSFGPPGENIQYF. The CDR3 DNA follows: TGTGCCAGCAGCTTCGGCCCCCCGGGAGAAAACATTCAGTACTTC.

The chain has TRBV28 and TRBJ2-1, with 13 bases identical to TRBD2. Trimming at V came to 3 bases and at J to 10 bases, leaving 6 bases not matched to a gene. CDR1 is MDHEN and CDR2 is SYDVKM in the germline V gene. This CDR3 region has 15 residues. In DNA form, the CDR3 reads TGTGCCAGCAGTTTGGTACTAGCGGGGGGGCGCGAGCAGTTCTTC. It codes for CASSLVLAGGREQFF. The full variable domain, its missing parts supplied by reference TRBV28 and TRBJ2-1, is DVKVTQSSRYLVKRTGEKVFLECVQDMDHENMFWYRQDPGLGLRLIYFSYDVKMKEKGDIPEGYSVSREKKERFSLILESASTNQTSMYLCASSLVLAGGREQFFGPGTRLTVL.

With regard to this clone: At one of its ends the junction is not consistent with the germline gene, which may arise from a read error. The chain carries TRBV7-9 and TRBJ2-7, with D perhaps matching TRBD1 (6 bases). Germline CDR1 and CDR2: SEHNR and FQNEAQ (reference sequence). The CDR3 runs 15 residues. The CDR3 here is CASSPPAQGSSEQYF. CDR3 nucleotide sequence: TGTGCCAGCAGCCCTCCCGCCCAGGGGTCCTCCGAGCAGTACTTC. Full variable domain (remainder filled in from reference TRBV7-9 and TRBJ2-7): DTGVSQNPRHKITKRGQNVTFRCDPISEHNRLYWYRQTLGQGPEFLTYFQNEAQLEKSRLLSDRFSAERPKGSFSTLEIQRTEQGDSAMYLCASSPPAQGSSEQYFGPGTRLTVT.

The gene calls are TRBV29-1 and TRBJ1-1, with TRBD1 identical over 10 bases. Germline V CDR1 and CDR2: SQVTM, ANQGSEA. The length of the CDR3 is 14 residues. V shed 7 bases, J shed 0 bases, and the junction held 5 bases outside the gene matches. Here the CDR3 reads CSGIGQGVNTEAFF. The CDR3 DNA reads as TGCAGCGGAATAGGACAGGGGGTGAACACTGAAGCTTTCTTT.

This chain connects TRBV7-2 to TRBJ2-2, with TRBD2 identical over 9 bases. CDR3 length: 16 residues. Germline CDR1 SGHTA, CDR2 FQGNSA. Trimming cost V 6 bases and J 2 bases; bases outside gene matches: 7. CDR3 in DNA: TGTGCCAGCAGACCTATAGCGGGGGATAACACCGGGGAGCTGTTTTTT. Protein: CASRPIAGDNTGELFF.

The chain links TRBV28 to TRBJ2-7, with D possibly being TRBD1 or TRBD2 (5 bases each). The germline V gene has CDR1 MDHEN and CDR2 SYDVKM. The CDR3 contains 13 residues. V was cut by 9 bases and J by 7 bases, with 19 bases left in between. The CDR3 DNA reads as TGTGCCAGTACGCCGGGGCCGGATCGGGAGCAGTACTTC. It is translated as CASTPGPDREQYF.

J is TRBJ1-5 and V is TRBV5-1, with D perhaps matching TRBD1 (6 bases). V lost 4 bases to trimming and J lost 8 bases, with 16 bases between them. Germline loops: CDR1 SGHRS, CDR2 YFSETQ. The CDR3 length is 14 residues. CDR3 nucleotide sequence: TGCGCCAGCAGCCCCTCGACCAACAGGGAGCCCCAGCATTTT. This sequence encodes CASSPSTNREPQHF.

The chain recombines TRBV11-3 with TRBJ2-6; 7 bases are a match to TRBD2. Germline CDR1 reads SGHNT; CDR2 reads YENEEA. This CDR3 has 16 amino acids. The ends lost 5 bases at V and 2 bases at J; junction bases unmatched: 6. The CDR3 sequence: CASSAGVGAGANVLTF. DNA of the CDR3: TGTGCCAGCAGCGCGGGGGTCGGGGCTGGGGCCAACGTCCTGACTTTC.

This chain links TRBV28 with TRBJ2-7, with 7 positions matching TRBD1. The CDR3 runs to 14 residues. V trimming: 7 bases; J trimming: 2 bases; junction bases outside the gene matches: 8. The V gene's germline CDR1 is MDHEN and CDR2 SYDVKM. CDR3 bases: TGTGCCAGCAACCTCCGGGACAGACCCTACGAGCAGTACTTC. Translating gives CASNLRDRPYEQYF.

The chain links TRBV7-9 to TRBJ1-1; 7 nucleotides line up with TRBD1. Trimming at V came to 2 bases and at J to 3 bases, leaving 3 bases not matched to a gene. Germline CDR1 SEHNR, CDR2 FQNEAQ (reference sequence). The CDR3 sequence is 14 residues long. This CDR3 reads CASSLRQGDTEAFF. The CDR3 region has the DNA TGTGCCAGCAGCTTACGACAGGGAGACACTGAAGCTTTCTTT. Combining the CDR3 with reference TRBV7-9 and TRBJ1-1 gives the whole variable domain DTGVSQNPRHKITKRGQNVTFRCDPISEHNRLYWYRQTLGQGPEFLTYFQNEAQLEKSRLLSDRFSAERPKGSFSTLEIQRTEQGDSAMYLCASSLRQGDTEAFFGQGTRLTVV.

This chain uses TRBV4-2 with TRBJ1-4; no reliable D call. V lost 4 bases to trimming and J lost 5 bases, with 14 bases between them. Germline CDR1 and CDR2: LGHNA and YNFKEQ. The CDR3 is 15 amino acids. This CDR3 is CASSLVRGKNEKLFF. The DNA for the CDR3 is TGTGCCAGCAGCCTGGTTCGTGGGAAGAATGAAAAACTGTTTTTT.

The J gene is TRBJ1-6, the V gene TRBV7-3; a weak D match, TRBD1 (5 bases). V lost 1 base and J 10 bases, leaving 11 bases between the germline ends. The germline CDR1 and CDR2 sequences are SGHTA and FQGTGA. The CDR3 covers 14 residues. This CDR3 is CASSLNPGWSPLHF. The CDR3 coding sequence is TGTGCCAGCAGCTTAAACCCAGGGTGGTCACCCCTCCACTTT.

The rearrangement joins TRBV28 to TRBJ1-4; TRBD1 matches at 7 bases. With 4 bases clipped from V and 4 bases from J, the junction kept 6 bases outside the gene matches. This CDR3 is 15 amino acids long. CDR1 MDHEN and CDR2 SYDVKM come from the germline V gene. CDR3 residues: CASSSPTGHNEKLFF. The DNA of the CDR3 is TGTGCCAGCAGTTCGCCGACAGGGCATAATGAAAAACTGTTTTTT.

This clone was counted a few times. The rearrangement links TRBV6-5 to TRBJ1-5; 9 bases line up with TRBD1. CDR3 length: 13 residues. V lost 10 bases, J lost 4 bases, and 5 bases stayed unmatched. Germline CDR1 MNHEY, CDR2 SVGAGI. CDR3 sequence: CATLGQGNQPQHF. CDR3 sequence (DNA): TGTGCCACCTTAGGACAGGGGAATCAGCCCCAGCATTTT.

This clone was seen more than once but under ten times. V usage is TRBV19 and J usage is TRBJ1-4; possible D gene TRBD1, 6 bases. Trimming took off 5 bases at V and 4 bases at J, with 14 bases between the two ends. The CDR3 consists of 15 residues. CDR1 and CDR2 from the germline V gene are LNHDA and SQIVND (reference sequence). The CDR3 is CASSLETGINEKLFF. The CDR3 nucleotides read TGTGCCAGTAGTCTCGAGACAGGAATTAATGAAAAACTGTTTTTT.